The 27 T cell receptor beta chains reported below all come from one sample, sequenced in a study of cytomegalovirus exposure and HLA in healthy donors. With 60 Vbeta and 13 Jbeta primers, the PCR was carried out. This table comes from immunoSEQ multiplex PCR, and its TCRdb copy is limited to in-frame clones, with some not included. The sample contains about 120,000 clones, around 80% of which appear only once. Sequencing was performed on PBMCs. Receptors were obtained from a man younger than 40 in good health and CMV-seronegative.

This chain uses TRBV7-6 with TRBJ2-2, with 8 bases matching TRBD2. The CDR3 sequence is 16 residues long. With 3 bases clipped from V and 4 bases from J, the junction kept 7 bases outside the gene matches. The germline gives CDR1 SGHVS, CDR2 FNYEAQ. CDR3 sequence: CASSFGLAGITGELFF. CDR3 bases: TGTGCCAGCAGCTTCGGGTTAGCGGGGATCACCGGGGAGCTGTTTTTT.

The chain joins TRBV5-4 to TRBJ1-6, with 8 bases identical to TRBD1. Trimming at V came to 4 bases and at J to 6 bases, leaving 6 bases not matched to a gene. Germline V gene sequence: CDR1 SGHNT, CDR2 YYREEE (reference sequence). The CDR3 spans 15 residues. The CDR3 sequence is CASSGDRISNSPLHF. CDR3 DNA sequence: TGTGCCAGCAGCGGGGACAGGATATCTAATTCACCCCTCCACTTT.

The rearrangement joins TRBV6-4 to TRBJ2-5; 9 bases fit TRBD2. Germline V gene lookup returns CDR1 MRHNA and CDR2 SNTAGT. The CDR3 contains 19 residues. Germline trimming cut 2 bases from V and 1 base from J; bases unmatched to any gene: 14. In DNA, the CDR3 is TGTGCCAGCAGTGACCCCAGAGCGGGGGGAACTTGGGGCCAAGAGACCCAGTACTTC. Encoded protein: CASSDPRAGGTWGQETQYF.

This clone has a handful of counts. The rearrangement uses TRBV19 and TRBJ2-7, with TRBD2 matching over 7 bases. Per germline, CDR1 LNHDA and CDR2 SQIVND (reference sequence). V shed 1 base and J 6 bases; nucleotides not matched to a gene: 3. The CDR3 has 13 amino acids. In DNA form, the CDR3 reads TGTGCCAGTAGTATAGGGGAGGGATCCGAGCAGTACTTC. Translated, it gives CASSIGEGSEQYF.

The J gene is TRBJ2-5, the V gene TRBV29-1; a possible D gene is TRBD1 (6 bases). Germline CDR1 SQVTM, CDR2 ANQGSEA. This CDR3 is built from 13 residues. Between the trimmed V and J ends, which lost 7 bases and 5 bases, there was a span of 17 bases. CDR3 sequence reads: CSARDIWTETQYF. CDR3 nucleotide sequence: TGCAGCGCCCGGGACATTTGGACGGAGACCCAGTACTTC.

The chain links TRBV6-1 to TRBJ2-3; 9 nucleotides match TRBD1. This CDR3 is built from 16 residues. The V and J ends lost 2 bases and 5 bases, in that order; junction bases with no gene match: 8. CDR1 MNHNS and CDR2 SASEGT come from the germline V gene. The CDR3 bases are TGTGCCAGCAGTGAATTCTTCTCGACAGGGGGAGATACGCAGTATTTT. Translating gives CASSEFFSTGGDTQYF.

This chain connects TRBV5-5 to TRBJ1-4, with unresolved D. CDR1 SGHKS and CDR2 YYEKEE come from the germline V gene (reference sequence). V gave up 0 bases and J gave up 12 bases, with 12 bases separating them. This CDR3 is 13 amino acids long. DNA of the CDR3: TGTGCCAGCAGCTTGGTTGGAGCGGCAGAACTGTTTTTT. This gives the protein CASSLVGAAELFF.

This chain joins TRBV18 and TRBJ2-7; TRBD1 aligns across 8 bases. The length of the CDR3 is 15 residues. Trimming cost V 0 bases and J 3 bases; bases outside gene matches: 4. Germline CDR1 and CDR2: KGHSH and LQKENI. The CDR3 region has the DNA TGTGCCAGCTCACCACCGGCAGGGGGCGACTACGAGCAGTACTTC. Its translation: CASSPPAGGDYEQYF.

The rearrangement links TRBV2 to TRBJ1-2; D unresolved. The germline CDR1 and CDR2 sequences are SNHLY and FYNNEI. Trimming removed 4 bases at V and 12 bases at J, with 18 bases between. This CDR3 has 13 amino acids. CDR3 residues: CASSAGSAGWDTF. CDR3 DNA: TGTGCCAGCAGTGCGGGTAGTGCGGGTTGGGACACCTTC.

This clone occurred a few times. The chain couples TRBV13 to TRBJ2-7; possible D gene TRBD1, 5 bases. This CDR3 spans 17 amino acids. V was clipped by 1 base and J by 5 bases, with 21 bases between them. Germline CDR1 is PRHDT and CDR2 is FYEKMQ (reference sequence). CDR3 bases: TGTGCCAGCAGCTTAGTAACCGACCCAGGGTCTGGTAACGAGCAGTACTTC. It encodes CASSLVTDPGSGNEQYF.

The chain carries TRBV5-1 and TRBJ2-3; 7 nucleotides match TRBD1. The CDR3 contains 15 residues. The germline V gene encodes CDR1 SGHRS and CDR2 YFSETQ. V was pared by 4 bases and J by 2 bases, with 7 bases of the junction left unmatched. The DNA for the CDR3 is TGCGCCAGCAGCCCCCTGACAGGGTCCACAGATACGCAGTATTTT. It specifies CASSPLTGSTDTQYF.

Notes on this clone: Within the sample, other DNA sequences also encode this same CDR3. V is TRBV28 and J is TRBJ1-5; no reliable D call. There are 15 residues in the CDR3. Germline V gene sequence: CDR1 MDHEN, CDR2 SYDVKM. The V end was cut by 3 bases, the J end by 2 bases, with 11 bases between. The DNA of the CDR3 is TGTGCCAGCAGTTTTGCCGGGGAGGGCAATCAGCCCCAGCATTTT. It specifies CASSFAGEGNQPQHF.

The CDR3 is CASSEEVAGGISYEQYF. DNA for the CDR3: TGTGCCAGCAGTGAAGAGGTAGCGGGGGGCATCTCCTACGAGCAGTACTTC. The chain has TRBV2 and TRBJ2-7; the match to TRBD2 covers 10 bases. Germline assignment: CDR1 SNHLY and CDR2 FYNNEI. The V gene end was trimmed by 1 base and the J gene end by 0 bases; junction bases not matched to a gene: 6. The CDR3 covers 17 residues. Combining the CDR3 with reference TRBV2 and TRBJ2-7 gives the whole variable domain EPEVTQTPSHQVTQMGQEVILRCVPISNHLYFYWYRQILGQKVEFLVSFYNNEISEKSEIFDDQFSVERPDGSNFTLKIRSTKLEDSAMYFCASSEEVAGGISYEQYFGPGTRLTVT.

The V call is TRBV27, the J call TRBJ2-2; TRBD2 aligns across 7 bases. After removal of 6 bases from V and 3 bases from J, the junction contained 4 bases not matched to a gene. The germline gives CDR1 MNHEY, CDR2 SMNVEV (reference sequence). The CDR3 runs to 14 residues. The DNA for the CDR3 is TGTGCCAGCAGAAGCGGGGTGTACACCGGGGAGCTGTTTTTT. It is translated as CASRSGVYTGELFF.

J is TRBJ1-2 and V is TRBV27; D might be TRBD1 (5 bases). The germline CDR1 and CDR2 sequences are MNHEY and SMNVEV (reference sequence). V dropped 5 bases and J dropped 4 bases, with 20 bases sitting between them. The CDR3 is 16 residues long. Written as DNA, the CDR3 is TGTGCCAGCAGTCCATCCCAAGGGGATACGACCTATGGCTACACCTTC. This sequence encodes CASSPSQGDTTYGYTF.

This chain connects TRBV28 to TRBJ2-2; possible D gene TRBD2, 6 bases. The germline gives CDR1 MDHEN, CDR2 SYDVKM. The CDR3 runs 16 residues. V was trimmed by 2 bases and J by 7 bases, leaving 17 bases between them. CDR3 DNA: TGTGCCAGCAGTTTAGCGGCGGGGCCTTACATCGGGGAGCTGTTTTTT. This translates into CASSLAAGPYIGELFF.

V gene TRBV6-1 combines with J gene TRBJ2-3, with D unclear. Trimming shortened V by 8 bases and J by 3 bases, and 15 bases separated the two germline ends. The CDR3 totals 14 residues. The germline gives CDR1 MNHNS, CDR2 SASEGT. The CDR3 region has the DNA TGTGCCAGCCATCAGCTTGCGCGGACAGATACGCAGTATTTT. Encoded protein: CASHQLARTDTQYF.

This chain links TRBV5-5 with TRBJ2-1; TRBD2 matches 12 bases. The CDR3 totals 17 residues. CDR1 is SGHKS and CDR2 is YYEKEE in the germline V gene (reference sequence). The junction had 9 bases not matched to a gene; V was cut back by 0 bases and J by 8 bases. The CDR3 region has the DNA TGTGCCAGCAGCTTGGCCAGGACTAGCGGGGTCGGCGATGAGCAGTTCTTC. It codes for CASSLARTSGVGDEQFF.

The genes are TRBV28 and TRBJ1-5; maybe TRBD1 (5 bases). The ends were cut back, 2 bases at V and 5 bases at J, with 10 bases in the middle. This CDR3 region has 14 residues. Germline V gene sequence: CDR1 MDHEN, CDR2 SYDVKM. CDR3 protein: CASSLSGGDQPQHF. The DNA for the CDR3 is TGTGCCAGCAGTTTAAGCGGGGGGGATCAGCCCCAGCATTTT.

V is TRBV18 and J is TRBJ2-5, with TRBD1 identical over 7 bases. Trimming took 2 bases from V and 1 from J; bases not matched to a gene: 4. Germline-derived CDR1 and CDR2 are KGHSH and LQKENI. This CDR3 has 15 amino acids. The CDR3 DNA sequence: TGTGCCAGCTCACCATTCACAGGGGTCCAAGAGACCCAGTACTTC. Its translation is CASSPFTGVQETQYF.

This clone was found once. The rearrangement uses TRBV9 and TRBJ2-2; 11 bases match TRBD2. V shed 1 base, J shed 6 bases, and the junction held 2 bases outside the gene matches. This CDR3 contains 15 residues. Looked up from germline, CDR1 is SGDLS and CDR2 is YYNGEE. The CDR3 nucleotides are TGTGCCAGCAGCGTAACTAGCGGGGGTCCCGGGGAGCTGTTTTTT. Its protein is CASSVTSGGPGELFF.

CDR3 sequence reads: CASSVASPGANVLTF. The CDR3 nucleotides read TGTGCCAGCAGCGTAGCGTCCCCTGGGGCCAACGTCCTGACTTTC. The chain uses TRBV9 and TRBJ2-6; unclear D gene. The germline V and J ends were trimmed by 0 bases and 2 bases, with 6 bases remaining between them. The germline CDR1 and CDR2 sequences are SGDLS and YYNGEE. The CDR3 totals 15 residues.

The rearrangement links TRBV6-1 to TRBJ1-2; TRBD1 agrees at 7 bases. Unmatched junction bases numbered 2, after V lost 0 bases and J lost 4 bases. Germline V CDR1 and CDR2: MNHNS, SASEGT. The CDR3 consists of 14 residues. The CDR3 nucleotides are TGTGCCAGCAGTGAAGCAGGGGGCAGCTATGGCTACACCTTC. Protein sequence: CASSEAGGSYGYTF.

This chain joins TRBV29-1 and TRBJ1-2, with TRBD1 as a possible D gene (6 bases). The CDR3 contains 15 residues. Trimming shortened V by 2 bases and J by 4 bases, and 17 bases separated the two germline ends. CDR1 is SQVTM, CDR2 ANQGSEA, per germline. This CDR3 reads CSVELSTGEGYGYTF. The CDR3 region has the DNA TGCAGCGTTGAATTATCGACAGGAGAAGGCTATGGCTACACCTTC. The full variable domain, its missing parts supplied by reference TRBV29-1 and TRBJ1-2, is SAVISQKPSRDICQRGTSLTIQCQVDSQVTMMFWYRQQPGQSLTLIATANQGSEATYESGFVIDKFPISRPNLTFSTLTVSNMSPEDSSIYLCSVELSTGEGYGYTFGSGTRLTVV.

The CDR3 region is CASSLRLAGVNNEQFF. For the CDR3, the DNA is TGTGCCAGCAGCCTTCGTTTAGCGGGGGTTAACAATGAGCAGTTCTTC. The V gene is TRBV7-8, the J gene TRBJ2-1; TRBD2 agrees at 9 bases. The J segment lost 5 bases and the V segment lost 5 bases, leaving 10 bases of the junction unmatched. The CDR3 has 16 residues. Germline V gene sequence: CDR1 SGHVS, CDR2 FQNEAQ.

CDR3 residues: CASSLVRAGDFYEQYF. The CDR3, as DNA: TGTGCCAGCAGCTTAGTCAGGGCAGGGGATTTCTACGAGCAGTACTTC. The chain links TRBV7-8 to TRBJ2-7; perhaps TRBD1 as D (6 bases). The CDR3 has 16 residues. Germline V gene sequence: CDR1 SGHVS, CDR2 FQNEAQ. Deletions cut 1 base from V and 3 bases from J, with 16 bases between.

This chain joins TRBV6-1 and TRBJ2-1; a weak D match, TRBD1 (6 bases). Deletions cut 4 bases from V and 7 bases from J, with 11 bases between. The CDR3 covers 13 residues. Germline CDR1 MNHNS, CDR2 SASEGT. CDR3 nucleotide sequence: TGTGCCAGCAGTGTGCAGGGGACAAATGAGCAGTTCTTC. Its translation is CASSVQGTNEQFF.